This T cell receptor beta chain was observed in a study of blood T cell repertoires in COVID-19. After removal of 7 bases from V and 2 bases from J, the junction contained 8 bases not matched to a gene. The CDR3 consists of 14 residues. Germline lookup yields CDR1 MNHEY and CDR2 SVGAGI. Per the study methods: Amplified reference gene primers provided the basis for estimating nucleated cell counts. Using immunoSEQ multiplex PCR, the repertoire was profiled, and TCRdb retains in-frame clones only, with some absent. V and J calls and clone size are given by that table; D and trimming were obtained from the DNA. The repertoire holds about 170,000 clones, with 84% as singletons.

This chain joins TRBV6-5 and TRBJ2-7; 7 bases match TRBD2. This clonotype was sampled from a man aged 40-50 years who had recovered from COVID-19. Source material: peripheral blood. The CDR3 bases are TGTGCCAGCACGGAGTGGGAGGGGACCTACGAGCAGTACTTC. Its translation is CASTEWEGTYEQYF.